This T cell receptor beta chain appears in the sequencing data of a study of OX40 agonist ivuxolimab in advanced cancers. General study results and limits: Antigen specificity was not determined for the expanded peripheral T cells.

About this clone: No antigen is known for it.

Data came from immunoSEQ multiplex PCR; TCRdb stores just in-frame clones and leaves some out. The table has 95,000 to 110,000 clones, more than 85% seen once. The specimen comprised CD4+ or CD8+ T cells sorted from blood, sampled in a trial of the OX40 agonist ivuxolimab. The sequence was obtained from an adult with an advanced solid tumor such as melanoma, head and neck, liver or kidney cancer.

CDR3 amino acids: CASSFHGGLETQYF. The CDR3 DNA sequence: TGTGCCAGCAGCTTTCACGGGGGCTTAGAGACCCAGTACTTC. V usage is TRBV7-9 and J usage is TRBJ2-5, with D perhaps matching TRBD1 or TRBD2 (6 bases each). V lost 3 bases and J 4 bases, leaving 12 bases between the germline ends. CDR1 is SEHNR, CDR2 FQNEAQ, per germline (reference sequence). There are 14 residues in the CDR3.